Sequencing of this TCR beta chain was carried out in a study of shared clonotypes between healthy human individuals. TCRdb's table, derived via immunoSEQ multiplex PCR, lists solely in-frame clones and lacks some. The sample contains approximately 530,000 clones, roughly 95% of which appear only once. Germline V gene sequence: CDR1 SEHNR, CDR2 FQNEAQ (reference sequence). Trimming took 11 bases from V and 1 from J, leaving 14 bases between them. The CDR3 is 13 amino acids. The sample consisted of naive CD4+ T cells sorted from blood. The subset here: CD45RA+ positively selected. This TCR derives from a woman aged 25 to 39 in good health. V gene TRBV7-9 combines with J gene TRBJ1-1, with a weak D call TRBD1 (6 bases). CDR3 in amino acids: CAGTGKPNTEAFF. The CDR3 DNA reads TGTGCCGGCACAGGGAAACCGAACACTGAAGCTTTCTTT. Together with reference TRBV7-9 and TRBJ1-1, the CDR3 gives the full variable domain: DTGVSQNPRHKITKRGQNVTFRCDPISEHNRLYWYRQTLGQGPEFLTYFQNEAQLEKSRLLSDRFSAERPKGSFSTLEIQRTEQGDSAMYLCAGTGKPNTEAFFGQGTRLTVV.